Presented here are 15 T cell receptor beta chains from one specimen sequenced in a study of blood T cell repertoires in COVID-19. The method was immunoSEQ multiplex PCR; TCRdb's version includes in-frame clones alone and lacks a portion of them. The sample lists about 98,000 clones, roughly 87% occurring once. Input material: peripheral blood. All receptors derive from an older man with acute or convalescent COVID-19.

The V call is TRBV28, the J call TRBJ1-3; 7 nucleotides agree with TRBD1. The ends lost 6 bases at V and 0 bases at J; junction bases unmatched: 5. From germline, CDR1 is MDHEN and CDR2 SYDVKM. CDR3 length: 15 residues. CDR3 nucleotide sequence: TGTGCCAGCAGCCCGCGACAGGGCTCTGGAAACACCATATATTTT. Its protein is CASSPRQGSGNTIYF.

V and J are TRBV14 and TRBJ2-7; 8 bases line up with TRBD2. Per the germline V gene, CDR1 is SGHDN and CDR2 is FVKESK. This CDR3 region has 17 residues. Trimming cost V 0 bases and J 2 bases; bases outside gene matches: 9. The CDR3 sequence: CASSQEGRGELTYEQYF. The CDR3, as DNA: TGTGCCAGCAGCCAAGAGGGGCGGGGGGAACTCACCTACGAGCAGTACTTC.

The V call is TRBV7-8, the J call TRBJ1-1; a weak D match, TRBD1 (6 bases). The CDR3 is 14 residues long. V lost 1 base and J lost 0, with 6 bases in between. Germline V gene data show CDR1 as SGHVS and CDR2 as FQNEAQ. CDR3 DNA sequence: TGTGCCAGCAGCTTAGACAGGGTGAACACTGAAGCTTTCTTT. It translates to CASSLDRVNTEAFF.

This clone came up once. The chain links TRBV5-1 to TRBJ2-7; TRBD2 matches 16 bases. The CDR3 extends over 17 amino acids. Trimming took 4 bases from V and 2 from J; bases not matched to a gene: 6. Germline CDR1 reads SGHRS; CDR2 reads YFSETQ. CDR3 sequence (DNA): TGCGCCAGCAGCCCGGGACTAGCGGGAGGGGGGGCCTACGAGCAGTACTTC. It translates to CASSPGLAGGGAYEQYF.

V and J are TRBV19 and TRBJ1-1, with 8 bases that match TRBD1. This CDR3 has 17 amino acids. CDR1 is LNHDA, CDR2 SQIVND, per germline (reference sequence). After removal of 7 bases from V and 2 bases from J, the junction contained 15 bases not matched to a gene. The CDR3 region is CASTRLRGQGINTEAFF. Here the CDR3 DNA reads TGTGCCAGTACCCGCCTCAGGGGGCAAGGGATAAACACTGAAGCTTTCTTT.

This chain joins TRBV7-8 and TRBJ2-5; 13 bases map to TRBD2. V was clipped by 4 bases and J by 4 bases; unmatched bases: 6. In germline, CDR1 is SGHVS, CDR2 FQNEAQ. This CDR3 is 16 amino acids long. The DNA of the CDR3 is TGTGCCAGCAGCTCACTAGCGGGAGGGCCGGGAGAGACCCAGTACTTC. This encodes CASSSLAGGPGETQYF.

The rearrangement uses TRBV23-1 and TRBJ2-3; D not resolved. TRBV23-1 is sorted into the ORF group, with uncertain function. This CDR3 region has 13 residues. Deletions cut 6 bases from V and 0 bases from J, with 7 bases between. In DNA, the CDR3 is TGCGCCAGCAGCCCAACTAGCACAGATACGCAGTATTTT. This encodes CASSPTSTDTQYF.

The chain joins TRBV9 to TRBJ2-5, with 8 positions matching TRBD2. CDR1 and CDR2 from the germline V gene are SGDLS and YYNGEE. V was pared by 4 bases and J by 2 bases, with 7 bases of the junction left unmatched. The CDR3 spans 15 residues. CDR3 sequence: CASSPGIAGQETQYF. Written as DNA, the CDR3 is TGTGCCAGCAGCCCCGGGATAGCGGGGCAAGAGACCCAGTACTTC.

This chain connects TRBV5-1 to TRBJ1-5, with 8 positions matching TRBD1. This CDR3 has 15 amino acids. Germline CDR1 SGHRS, CDR2 YFSETQ. V was pared by 0 bases and J by 1 base, with 0 bases of the junction left unmatched. Here the CDR3 DNA reads TGCGCCAGCAGCTTGGGGACAGGGAGCAATCAGCCCCAGCATTTT. This sequence encodes CASSLGTGSNQPQHF.

The chain is built from TRBV7-2 and TRBJ1-2; D call uncertain. Per the germline V gene, CDR1 is SGHTA and CDR2 is FQGNSA. This CDR3 spans 13 amino acids. V dropped 5 bases and J dropped 8 bases, with 15 bases sitting between them. The CDR3 sequence: CASSPNHLGGYTF. CDR3 DNA sequence: TGTGCCAGCAGCCCGAACCATTTGGGCGGCTACACCTTC.

V is TRBV9 and J is TRBJ2-1, with D possibly being TRBD2 (6 bases). This CDR3 is built from 14 residues. Germline V lookup: CDR1 SGDLS, CDR2 YYNGEE. The V end was cut by 6 bases, the J end by 2 bases, with 12 bases between. The CDR3 protein is CASTAGGTYNEQFF. For the CDR3, the DNA is TGTGCCAGCACCGCCGGGGGAACCTACAATGAGCAGTTCTTC.

The chain uses TRBV7-2 and TRBJ1-6, with TRBD1 matching 10 bases. The CDR3 has 16 amino acids. Germline V gene lookup returns CDR1 SGHTA and CDR2 FQGNSA. Trimming removed 3 bases from V and 10 bases from J; junction bases left unmatched: 9. The CDR3 coding sequence is TGTGCCAGCAGCTTGTGGCGGGACAGGGGAGACTCACCCCTCCACTTT. It yields the protein CASSLWRDRGDSPLHF.

The chain carries TRBV7-2 and TRBJ2-7, with 14 bases aligning to TRBD2. The CDR3 runs to 18 residues. Germline values: CDR1 SGHTA, CDR2 FQGNSA. After removal of 5 bases from V and 6 bases from J, the junction contained 15 bases not matched to a gene. CDR3 in DNA: TGTGCCAGCAGCGGAAGGGGGACTAGCGGGAGTTCGGGGACCGAGCAGTACTTC. It yields the protein CASSGRGTSGSSGTEQYF. The variable domain in full, completed from reference TRBV7-2 and TRBJ2-7, reads GAGVSQSPSNKVTEKGKDVELRCDPISGHTALYWYRQSLGQGLEFLIYFQGNSAPDKSGLPSDRFSAERTGGSVSTLTIQRTQQEDSAVYLCASSGRGTSGSSGTEQYFGPGTRLTVT.

The chain combines TRBV30 with TRBJ1-4; D gene uncertain. The CDR3 covers 15 residues. Germline CDR1 and CDR2: GTSNPN and SVGIG (reference sequence). Trimming removed 3 bases at V and 4 bases at J, with 15 bases between. The CDR3 sequence: CAWRVQLTFNEKLFF. CDR3 nucleotide sequence: TGTGCCTGGAGAGTACAGCTAACTTTTAATGAAAAACTGTTTTTT.

V gene TRBV19 combines with J gene TRBJ2-7; 8 positions match TRBD2. The V and J ends lost 4 bases and 4 bases, in that order; junction bases with no gene match: 3. Per germline, CDR1 LNHDA and CDR2 SQIVND (reference sequence). CDR3 size: 13 residues. The chain's CDR3 is CASSTREGYEQYF. The DNA for the CDR3 is TGTGCCAGTAGTACCCGGGAGGGGTACGAGCAGTACTTC.